The 3 T cell receptor beta chains presented below share a single source sample, sequenced in a study of human T cells and chemical hapten exposure. Time point described: healthy volunteer bleed at 6 weeks. Total RNA was isolated from whole blood that had not been fractionated. TCRdb fed the RACE reads into MiXCR, producing one record per CDR3 protein. The table lists fewer than 100,000 distinct CDR3 sequences, 8.6% of them singletons. The specimen was whole blood. The receptor set was obtained from a female donor in good health. Some clones in this sample may be carry-over from other donors' samples.

This clonotype was recorded a few times. The chain joins TRBV20-1 to TRBJ2-1; 13 bases line up with TRBD2. CDR3 length equals 14 residues. Germline CDR1 reads DFQATT; CDR2 reads SNEGSKA (reference sequence). V lost 6 bases and J lost 4; bases outside the gene matches: 3. The CDR3 is CSATSGGVYNEQFF. CDR3 nucleotide sequence: TGCAGTGCCACTAGCGGGGGGGTTTACAATGAGCAGTTCTTC.

This clonotype occurred a few times. The rearrangement uses TRBV6-6 and TRBJ2-3, with 7 positions matching TRBD2. Trimming at V came to 8 bases and at J to 4 bases, leaving 6 bases not matched to a gene. In germline, CDR1 is MNHNY, CDR2 SVGAGI (reference sequence). This CDR3 region has 13 residues. The CDR3 loop is CASSWGGPDTQYF. The CDR3 coding sequence is TGTGCCAGCTCTTGGGGGGGACCAGATACGCAGTATTTT.

On this clonotype: A single base separates this from a much larger clone, so it may be a read error. The chain joins TRBV18 to TRBJ1-6, with 7 bases matching TRBD1. The V and J ends lost 1 base and 8 bases, in that order; junction bases with no gene match: 5. Germline CDR1 and CDR2: KGHSH and LQKENI. This CDR3 spans 15 amino acids. CDR3 residues: CASSPHRTGDSPLHF. As DNA, the CDR3 is TGTGCCAGCTCACCACACCGGACAGGAGATTCACCCCTCCACTTT.